In this sample, the clone carrying this TCR beta chain turned up a few times. This entry comes from a study of blood T cell repertoires in COVID-19. Whole-study context: Samples taken during acute and convalescent COVID-19 were collected in the United States, Italy and Spain. The cDNA or gDNA used as material had been derived from T cells, B-cell-depleted T cells, or PBMCs.

In the study's own analysis: It was from reference gene primer amplification that nucleated cell counts were estimated. Sequenced by immunoSEQ multiplex PCR; TCRdb stores in-frame clones only, minus some. V, J and clone size were drawn from that table, and D and trimming were deduced from the DNA. The repertoire holds some 69,000 clones, with under 85% as singletons. Germline trimming cut 1 base from V and 0 bases from J; bases unmatched to any gene: 4. The CDR3 sequence is 17 residues long. The V gene's germline CDR1 is LGHDT and CDR2 YNNKEL (reference sequence). Input material: peripheral blood. This TCR was sampled from a man aged 60 to 69 with acute or convalescent COVID-19. The chain recombines TRBV3-1 (or the pseudogene TRBV3-2) with TRBJ1-3, with TRBD1 matching 9 bases. The CDR3 region has the DNA TGTGCCAGCAGCCAAGGGGGACAGGGAGTCTCTGGAAACACCATATATTTT. This translates into CASSQGGQGVSGNTIYF.